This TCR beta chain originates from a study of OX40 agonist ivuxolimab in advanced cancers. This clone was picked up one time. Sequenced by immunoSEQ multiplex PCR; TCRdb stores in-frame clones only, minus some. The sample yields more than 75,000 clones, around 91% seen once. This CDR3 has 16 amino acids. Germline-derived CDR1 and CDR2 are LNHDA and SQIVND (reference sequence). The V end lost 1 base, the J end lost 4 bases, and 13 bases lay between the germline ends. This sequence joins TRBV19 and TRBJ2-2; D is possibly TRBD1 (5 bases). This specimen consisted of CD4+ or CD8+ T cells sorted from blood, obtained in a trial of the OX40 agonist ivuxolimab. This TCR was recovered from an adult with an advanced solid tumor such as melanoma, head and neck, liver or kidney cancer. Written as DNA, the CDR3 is TGTGCCAGTAGTATAGGAAACAGGTTTTTCACCGGGGAGCTGTTTTTT. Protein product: CASSIGNRFFTGELFF.